Presented here are 23 T cell receptor beta chains from one specimen sequenced in a study of blood T cells in healthy people across ages. Using a J-beta primer mix together with a sample-barcoded 5' primer, a second PCR was run for about 6 to 11 cycles. One entry per CDR3 protein results from TCRdb running MiXCR on the 5' RACE reads. The profile shows 550,000 to 750,000 distinct CDR3 sequences, roughly 21% of them singletons. Sequencing was carried out using blood. These TCRs come from a man in his sixties or seventies in good health.

This clonotype was seen more than once but under ten times. The J gene is TRBJ1-4, the V gene TRBV6-1, with D perhaps matching TRBD1 (5 bases). This CDR3 has 17 residues. Germline-derived CDR1 and CDR2 are MNHNS and SASEGT. V lost 5 bases and J 7 bases, leaving 23 bases between the germline ends. The CDR3 spells CASSPGAGKAQFEKLFF. The CDR3 DNA reads TGTGCCAGCAGTCCCGGGGCGGGGAAGGCCCAGTTTGAAAAACTGTTTTTT.

The chain recombines TRBV7-6 with TRBJ2-1; the match to TRBD2 covers 8 bases. CDR3 length: 16 residues. Germline V CDR1 and CDR2: SGHVS, FNYEAQ. With 4 bases clipped from V and 8 bases from J, the junction kept 13 bases outside the gene matches. The CDR3 DNA reads as TGTGCCAGCAGCTCAGCACTAGCGGCGGGTCGCGATGAGCAGTTCTTC. It encodes CASSSALAAGRDEQFF.

This chain connects TRBV7-9 to TRBJ1-4; D ambiguous. CDR1 and CDR2 (germline): SEHNR, FQNEAQ (reference sequence). This CDR3 is built from 13 residues. V lost 5 bases, J lost 8 bases, and 12 bases lay in between. CDR3 nucleotides: TGTGCCAGCAGCCCGAACGTCTTGGAAAAACTGTTTTTT. As protein: CASSPNVLEKLFF.

A few counts support this clonotype. The V gene is TRBV5-1, the J gene TRBJ2-5; D tentatively fits TRBD1 or TRBD2 (6 bases each). V was pared by 5 bases and J by 3 bases, with 11 bases between. The germline V gene encodes CDR1 SGHRS and CDR2 YFSETQ. This CDR3 is built from 13 residues. The CDR3 sequence: CASRNGGEETQYF. CDR3 DNA sequence: TGCGCCAGCAGAAACGGGGGCGAAGAGACCCAGTACTTC.

Only a few counts were recorded for this clonotype. Sequence at one end of the junction differs from germline and may be a read error. The chain joins TRBV11-2 to TRBJ2-3; D gene uncertain. CDR3 length: 14 amino acids. The germline V gene encodes CDR1 SGHAT and CDR2 FQNNGV. The CDR3 here is CTSSLGRTQDTQYF. In DNA, the CDR3 is TGTACCAGCAGCTTGGGCCGTACACAAGATACGCAGTATTTT.

The chain carries TRBV3-1 and TRBJ1-1; D remains unclear. Germline loops: CDR1 LGHDT, CDR2 YNNKEL (reference sequence). The V and J ends lost 1 base and 0 bases respectively, with 6 bases between them. The CDR3 sequence is 14 residues long. CDR3 nucleotides: TGTGCCAGCAGCCAAGCGGCGATGAACACTGAAGCTTTCTTT. This encodes CASSQAAMNTEAFF.

The rearrangement links TRBV29-1 to TRBJ1-2, with no clear D. The ends were cut back, 7 bases at V and 8 bases at J, with 17 bases in the middle. The CDR3 runs 12 residues. The germline gives CDR1 SQVTM, CDR2 ANQGSEA. The CDR3 spells CSESGLNGGYTF. CDR3 coding DNA: TGCAGCGAAAGCGGGTTGAATGGCGGCTACACCTTC.

This clonotype was found a few times. The chain is built from TRBV2 and TRBJ2-1, with D unresolved. Gene TRBJ2-7 matches the end of the DNA better, so the J call may be wrong. Germline assignment: CDR1 SNHLY and CDR2 FYNNEI. The CDR3 has 11 residues. The CDR3 DNA follows: TGTGCCAGCAAACCCGACTTCGAGCAGTACTTC. Amino acids: CASKPDFEQYF.

This clonotype was found a few times. The V call is TRBV20-1, the J call TRBJ2-3, with D tentatively TRBD2 (5 bases). CDR1 is DFQATT, CDR2 SNEGSKA, per germline (reference sequence). The CDR3 length is 15 residues. Trimming left V 0 bases short and J 0 bases short, with 10 bases between. CDR3 nucleotides: TGCAGTGCTAGAGAGCCAGCGGCTAGCACAGATACGCAGTATTTT. It codes for CSAREPAASTDTQYF.

In its sample, this clonotype was seen a few times. This chain connects TRBV20-1 to TRBJ2-1; TRBD2 agrees at 9 bases. CDR1 is DFQATT, CDR2 SNEGSKA, per germline (reference sequence). The CDR3 is 15 residues long. V was pared by 4 bases and J by 6 bases, with 10 bases of the junction left unmatched. CDR3: CSAILLAGTGNEQFF. The CDR3 bases are TGCAGTGCTATTCTGCTAGCGGGAACCGGCAATGAGCAGTTCTTC.

This clonotype was seen only a few times. The chain joins TRBV11-2 to TRBJ2-7; 7 positions match TRBD1. The germline V gene encodes CDR1 SGHAT and CDR2 FQNNGV. Trimming removed 0 bases from V and 5 bases from J; junction bases left unmatched: 7. The CDR3 is 15 amino acids. The chain's CDR3 is CASSLDEGGWNEQYF. DNA of the CDR3: TGTGCCAGCAGCTTAGATGAAGGGGGCTGGAACGAGCAGTACTTC. Supplemented by reference TRBV11-2 and TRBJ2-7, the full variable domain reads EAGVAQSPRYKIIEKRQSVAFWCNPISGHATLYWYQQILGQGPKLLIQFQNNGVVDDSQLPKDRFSAERLKGVDSTLKIQPAKLEDSAVYLCASSLDEGGWNEQYFGPGTRLTVT.

With respect to this clonotype: A much larger clone lies one base from this, so it may be a read error. The rearrangement joins TRBV29-1 to TRBJ1-1; TRBD1 is a possible D gene (6 bases). The CDR3 loop spans 13 amino acids. Germline V gene sequence: CDR1 SQVTM, CDR2 ANQGSEA. The CDR3 loop is CGVAGTLNTEAFF. The CDR3 nucleotides read TGCGGCGTTGCCGGGACACTGAACACTGAAGCTTTCTTT.

The genes are TRBV9 and TRBJ2-5; TRBD1 aligns across 8 bases. The J call is uncertain, as TRBJ2-7 better fits the DNA end. Looked up from germline, CDR1 is SGDLS and CDR2 is YYNGEE. The CDR3 extends over 14 amino acids. CDR3 protein: CASSGGQDVYEQYF. DNA for the CDR3: TGTGCCAGCAGCGGGGGACAGGACGTCTACGAGCAGTACTTC.

This clonotype was picked up a small number of times. The J gene is TRBJ2-3, the V gene TRBV20-1; D perhaps matches TRBD1 (5 bases). V dropped 4 bases and J dropped 3 bases, with 5 bases sitting between them. This CDR3 is 11 amino acids long. Germline CDR1 DFQATT, CDR2 SNEGSKA (reference sequence). DNA for the CDR3: TGCAGTGCTAAGGGGACAGATACGCAGTATTTT. Translating gives CSAKGTDTQYF.

This clonotype was seen only a few times. The chain has TRBV28 and TRBJ2-5; 7 nucleotides match TRBD1. The DNA end lines up better with TRBJ2-7; the J call may be wrong. CDR1 MDHEN and CDR2 SYDVKM come from the germline V gene. The CDR3 has 14 amino acids. The CDR3 is CASTRSGTVYEQYF. The CDR3 DNA sequence: TGTGCCAGCACTAGATCCGGGACAGTATACGAGCAGTACTTC.

About this clonotype itself: A much larger clone differs by one base, so this may be a read error. This chain connects TRBV10-3 to TRBJ1-1; D remains ambiguous. Germline V gene data show CDR1 as ENHRY and CDR2 as SYGVKD. The length of the CDR3 is 13 residues. The CDR3: CAFSEEAYTEAFF. The CDR3 bases are TGTGCCTTCAGTGAGGAGGCCTACACTGAAGCTTTCTTT.

This clonotype was counted only a few times. The gene calls are TRBV20-1 and TRBJ1-5; D is ambiguous. Germline CDR1 is DFQATT and CDR2 is SNEGSKA (reference sequence). This CDR3 spans 12 amino acids. V was pared by 6 bases and J by 8 bases, with 14 bases between. The DNA for the CDR3 is TGCAGTGCCAGGACCCTAGGGAAGCCCCAGCATTTT. Its protein product is CSARTLGKPQHF.

CDR3 in amino acids: CASSYSTGRANEKLFF. The CDR3 nucleotides are TGTGCCAGCAGTTACTCCACGGGGCGTGCTAATGAAAAACTGTTTTTT. The chain links TRBV6-6 to TRBJ1-4, with D possibly being TRBD1 (5 bases). CDR1 and CDR2 (germline): MNHNY, SVGAGI (reference sequence). The V and J ends lost 0 bases and 3 bases respectively, with 11 bases between them. The CDR3 is 16 residues long.

This clonotype was counted a few times. The chain couples TRBV6-5 to TRBJ1-1, with a weak D call TRBD1 (6 bases). V was clipped by 6 bases and J by 2 bases, with 13 bases between them. Germline-derived CDR1 and CDR2 are MNHEY and SVGAGI. This CDR3 has 14 residues. DNA for the CDR3: TGTGCCAGCAGATCCGGGACAAGAAACACTGAAGCTTTCTTT. It specifies CASRSGTRNTEAFF.

This clonotype was recorded a few times. This chain's CDR3 is CSATPGLGYEQYF. CDR3 nucleotide sequence: TGCAGCGCGACTCCGGGACTAGGGTACGAGCAGTACTTC. The chain links TRBV29-1 to TRBJ2-7, with TRBD2 matching 8 bases. The J segment lost 4 bases and the V segment lost 7 bases, leaving 9 bases of the junction unmatched. The CDR3 is 13 residues long. Per germline, CDR1 SQVTM and CDR2 ANQGSEA.

About this clonotype: One end of the junction does not line up with germline, which may come from a read error. V is TRBV9 and J is TRBJ2-2; 11 bases are shared with TRBD2. Germline-derived CDR1 and CDR2 are SGDLS and YYNGEE. This CDR3 has 16 amino acids. CDR3 DNA sequence: TGTGCCTGCAGCGGGACTAGCGGAAGACACACCGGGGAGCTGTTTTTT. It is translated as CACSGTSGRHTGELFF.

This clonotype was seen a few times. The J gene is TRBJ2-5, the V gene TRBV6-2 or TRBV6-3, with TRBD1 matching 7 bases. This CDR3 comprises 14 residues. The trim removed 6 bases at V and 0 bases at J, leaving 4 bases unmatched. The germline CDR1 and CDR2 sequences are MNHEY and SVGEGT. The DNA for the CDR3 is TGTGCCAGCAGCCGGGACAGCCACCAAGAGACCCAGTACTTC. It specifies CASSRDSHQETQYF.

A few counts support this clonotype. The chain combines TRBV20-1 with TRBJ2-7, with D perhaps matching TRBD1 (5 bases). Trimming cost V 6 bases and J 7 bases, with 19 bases left between them. Per the germline V gene, CDR1 is DFQATT and CDR2 is SNEGSKA (reference sequence). The CDR3 extends over 13 amino acids. CDR3 in amino acids: CSALETVPWEQYF. In DNA, the CDR3 is TGCAGTGCCCTCGAGACAGTCCCGTGGGAGCAGTACTTC.